The present entry profiles one T cell receptor beta chain with its context. There are a few counts of this clonotype. The antigen it recognizes is unknown. The record has no base qualities; no much larger clone is one base away. Libraries of naive CD8 T cells were built from anywhere between about 17,000 and 1,000,000 sorted cells, with 10%, 30% or 50% of the purified RNA used. On a BD FACSAria II, naive CD8 T cells were FACS-sorted as CD8+CD4-CCR7+CD45RA+ and collected into RLT Plus buffer. Detection sensitivity was tested by spiking Jurkat RNA equal to roughly ten TCR copies' worth into samples containing about 20,000-1,100,000 naive CD8 T cells. Enrichment of CD8 T cells was done with RosetteSep CD8+ T Cell Enrichment Cocktail plus Ficoll-Paque, and ACK red cell lysis came afterward. The entry originates in a study of molecular identifiers for immune sequencing clone quantification (dated by TCRdb to about 2018). In terms of the full investigation: For a replicate experiment, RNA from approximately 20,000 or 100,000 naive CD8 T cells was divided into five aliquots, and four of the five aliquots were sequenced. The study was a methods study using CD8 T cells to benchmark molecular-identifier clustering-based TCR repertoire sequencing (MIDCIRS) and TCR RNA copy counting. General study outcomes and caveats: Even against a background of approximately 1 million naive CD8 T cells, spiked-in Jurkat TCR RNA amounting to a single cell's worth was reported to be detectable. In CMV-specific effector cells, over 98% of molecules were held by clones above 20 RNA copies, whereas under 1% of molecules were held by such clones in naive cells. About three recovered TCR RNA copies per cell were obtained by modeling, versus approximately 10 by digital PCR, implying a capture efficiency of about 30%. Highly expanded clone sizes could be underestimated if identical TCR molecules share a barcode. When barcode sub-clustering was left out, chimeric consensus sequences inflated TCR diversity, with chimeras reaching as high as 47%. The naive libraries included spiked-in Jurkat TCR RNA (about ten copies' worth), and this RNA is not part of the donor repertoire.

CDR1 LNHDA and CDR2 SQIVND are derived from the germline V gene (reference sequence). The germline V end is reduced by 6 bases and the J end by 3 bases; junction bases left unmatched: 15. From the cysteine up to the phenylalanine, the CDR3 has a length of 18 residues. The entry retains the CDR3 DNA only, 54 bases that are in frame from base 1. The library was made by PCR. TCRdb records NextSeq 500 as the sequencer. Bulk TCR libraries were prepared as previously described, using TCR primers listed in Table S5. The Qiagen AllPrep DNA/RNA kit was used to purify total RNA. Before any analysis, reads coming from multiple sequencing runs of the same library were combined into one pool. From the authors' description of their analysis: Reads were retained only if the reads had an exact TCR constant sequence, and the retained reads were trimmed to 150 nt and grouped according to their 12-nt molecular barcodes. Reads in each barcode group were sub-clustered using a 15% Levenshtein threshold, and a quality-weighted consensus sequence was built for each RNA molecule. Non-functional sequences were removed, as were lower-count sequences one edit away from another. Barcode sub-clusters with fewer than 20% of the maximum read count were removed, based on fitting two negative binomial distributions. TCRdb reprocessing: public reads trimmed at Q25 with fastp, clones called with MiXCR, in-frame beta chains kept. Identical CDR3 proteins give one entry, which carries the most common genes and DNA. For this entry, the V and J calls and clone size follow TCRdb and not the study's own pipeline. This sample holds approximately 320,000 distinct CDR3 sequences; roughly a quarter were observed only once. About 0.73% of the sample is held by the ten biggest clonotypes.

Sequencing was performed on naive CD8+ T cells from blood, with Jurkat cell RNA spiked in. In light of the paper, this sample's cell subset or site label describes: FACS-sorted CD8+CD4-CCR7+CD45RA+ naive T cells. The source is a human donor in good health. Some libraries in this study had Jurkat cell RNA spiked in. The sequence links TRBV19 to TRBJ2-3, with 10 middle bases fitting TRBD2. The DNA sequence is as follows: TGTGCCAGTAGGGGGACGGAACTAGCGGGAATCGAAACAGATACGCAGTATTTT. Its product reads: CASRGTELAGIETDTQYF.